These T cell receptor beta chains were read from a single sample in a study of molecular identifiers for immune sequencing clone quantification. Using its own MiXCR run on the PCR reads, TCRdb lists one record per CDR3 protein. Of a few hundred thousand distinct CDR3 sequences listed, roughly 24% are singletons. What was sequenced was naive CD8+ T cells from blood, with Jurkat cell RNA spiked in. Receptors originate from a human donor in good health. Some libraries in this study had Jurkat cell RNA spiked in. CDR3s include the opening cysteine and the closing phenylalanine or tryptophan. A D gene is named only where the DNA matches it firmly. Some rows mark clone size as missing; the rest say once, few, many or name a class of expanded clone.

clone size,CDR3 length,D gene,J gene,V gene,CDR3 protein,CDR3 DNA
many,14,.,TRBJ1-1,TRBV6-2/TRBV6-3,CASSYGGPNTEAFF,TGTGCCAGCAGTTACGGGGGACCTAACACTGAAGCTTTCTTT
many,13,.,TRBJ2-7,TRBV13,CASSLVQPYEQYF,TGTGCCAGCAGCTTAGTACAGCCCTACGAGCAGTACTTC
many,14,.,TRBJ2-3,TRBV6-5,CASSYEPGTDTQYF,TGTGCCAGCAGTTACGAGCCAGGGACAGATACGCAGTATTTT
.,14,TRBD2,TRBJ2-2,TRBV27,CASSLELAIGELFF,TGTGCCAGCAGTTTAGAACTAGCGATCGGGGAGCTGTTTTTT
few,15,.,TRBJ2-7,TRBV27,CASSFRQGSSYEQYF,TGTGCCAGCAGTTTCAGGCAGGGGAGTTCCTACGAGCAGTACTTC
.,13,.,TRBJ2-7,TRBV27,CASSLSSRAEQYF,TGTGCCAGCAGTTTATCGAGCAGGGCCGAGCAGTACTTC
.,14,.,TRBJ2-2,TRBV6-5,CASSYEKYSGELFF,TGTGCCAGCAGTTACGAGAAATATTCCGGGGAGCTGTTTTTT
.,15,.,TRBJ1-1,TRBV6-6,CAISRTVGSDTEAFF,TGTGCCATCTCGAGGACGGTGGGTTCGGACACTGAAGCTTTCTTT
few,15,.,TRBJ2-7,TRBV7-9,CASSPLAITTYEQYF,TGTGCCAGCAGCCCCCTGGCGATTACAACCTACGAGCAGTACTTC
many,12,.,TRBJ2-7,TRBV7-2,CASSLLGPEQYF,TGTGCCAGCAGCTTACTCGGACCCGAGCAGTACTTC